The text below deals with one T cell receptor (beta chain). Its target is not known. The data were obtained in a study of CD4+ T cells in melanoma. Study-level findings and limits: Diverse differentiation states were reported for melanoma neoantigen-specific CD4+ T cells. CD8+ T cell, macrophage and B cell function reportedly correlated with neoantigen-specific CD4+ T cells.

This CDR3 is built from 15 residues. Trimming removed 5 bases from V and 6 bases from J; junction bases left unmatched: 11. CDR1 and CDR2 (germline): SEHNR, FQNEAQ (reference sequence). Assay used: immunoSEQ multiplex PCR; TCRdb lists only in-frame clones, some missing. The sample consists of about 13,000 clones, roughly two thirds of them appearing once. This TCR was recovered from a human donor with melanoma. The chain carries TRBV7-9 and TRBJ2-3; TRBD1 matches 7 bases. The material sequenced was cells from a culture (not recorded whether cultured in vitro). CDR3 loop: CASSPGGQVADTQYF. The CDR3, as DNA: TGTGCCAGCAGCCCAGGCGGACAGGTTGCGGATACGCAGTATTTT.